One and the same sample provided the 7 T cell receptor beta chains below, sequenced in a study of shared clonotypes between healthy human individuals. TCRdb's table, derived via immunoSEQ multiplex PCR, lists solely in-frame clones and lacks some. The table includes 2.3 million or so clones, 85% to 95% detected once. The sequenced material came from naive CD4+ T cells from PBMCs. Subset defined: CD45RA+ positively selected. The source of these receptors is a man younger than 35 in good health. Some clones in this sample may be carry-over from other donors' samples.

V gene TRBV7-9 combines with J gene TRBJ2-5, with D perhaps matching TRBD2 (6 bases). The V gene lost 4 bases and the J gene lost 5 bases, with 17 bases spanning the gap. The CDR3 spans 15 residues. The germline gives CDR1 SEHNR, CDR2 FQNEAQ (reference sequence). CDR3 in DNA: TGTGCCAGCAGCTATTTGTCGGGAGAGGCGGAGACCCAGTACTTC. This translates into CASSYLSGEAETQYF.

The CDR3 nucleotides read TGTGCCAGCAGTGGCGTAGCGGGAGGTAGCTCCTACAATGAGCAGTTCTTC. Protein product: CASSGVAGGSSYNEQFF. The chain links TRBV25-1 to TRBJ2-1; 10 bases are a match to TRBD2. In germline, CDR1 is MGHDK, CDR2 SYGVNS. The trim removed 4 bases at V and 0 bases at J, leaving 6 bases unmatched. The CDR3 sequence is 17 residues long. The full variable domain, its missing parts supplied by reference TRBV25-1 and TRBJ2-1, is EADIYQTPRYLVIGTGKKITLECSQTMGHDKMYWYQQDPGMELHLIHYSYGVNSTEKGDLSSESTVSRIRTEHFPLTLESARPSHTSQYLCASSGVAGGSSYNEQFFGPGTRLTVL.

The V and J genes are TRBV5-1 and TRBJ2-7, with TRBD2 identical over 16 bases. The CDR3 contains 18 residues. Per the germline V gene, CDR1 is SGHRS and CDR2 is YFSETQ. J lost 1 base, V lost 3 bases, and 7 bases had no gene match. The CDR3 DNA follows: TGCGCCAGCAGCTCGGGGACTAGCGGGAGGGGTAAATCCTACGAGCAGTACTTC. Translation: CASSSGTSGRGKSYEQYF.

The V and J genes are TRBV19 and TRBJ1-1, with a weak D call TRBD1 (6 bases). The CDR3 is 14 residues long. The V end was cut by 3 bases, the J end by 8 bases, with 16 bases between. The germline gives CDR1 LNHDA, CDR2 SQIVND (reference sequence). For the CDR3, the DNA is TGTGCCAGTAGTATTTCCAGGGGTATAGGAGAAGCTTTCTTT. This translates into CASSISRGIGEAFF.

The chain links TRBV7-2 to TRBJ1-4; possible D gene TRBD1, 6 bases. CDR3 length: 16 residues. The V and J ends lost 5 bases and 2 bases respectively, with 15 bases between them. Per germline, CDR1 SGHTA and CDR2 FQGNSA. The CDR3 bases are TGTGCCAGCAGCCGGGGAGGGGGATGGACTAATGAAAAACTGTTTTTT. Encoded protein: CASSRGGGWTNEKLFF.

The gene calls are TRBV27 and TRBJ1-4, with 7 bases that match TRBD1. V lost 2 bases, J lost 7 bases, and 4 bases stayed unmatched. The germline CDR1 and CDR2 sequences are MNHEY and SMNVEV (reference sequence). CDR3 length: 14 residues. CDR3 DNA: TGTGCCAGCAGTTTAGGGACAGAACCTGAAAAACTGTTTTTT. It yields the protein CASSLGTEPEKLFF.

This chain links TRBV2 with TRBJ2-5, with 8 bases lining up with TRBD1. The V gene end was trimmed by 10 bases and the J gene end by 5 bases; junction bases not matched to a gene: 12. There are 14 residues in the CDR3. Germline V gives CDR1 SNHLY, CDR2 FYNNEI. DNA of the CDR3: TGTGCCACCATGACCCACAGGGGGAAGGAGACCCAGTACTTC. This translates into CATMTHRGKETQYF. The complete variable domain, with remaining parts taken from reference TRBV2 and TRBJ2-5, reads EPEVTQTPSHQVTQMGQEVILRCVPISNHLYFYWYRQILGQKVEFLVSFYNNEISEKSEIFDDQFSVERPDGSNFTLKIRSTKLEDSAMYFCATMTHRGKETQYFGPGTRLLVL.